This TCR beta chain is drawn from a study of shared clonotypes between healthy human individuals. The CDR3 has 16 amino acids. The germline gives CDR1 MDHEN, CDR2 SYDVKM. Trimming removed 4 bases from V and 3 bases from J; junction bases left unmatched: 10. A remark on this clone: Antigen unknown.

Sequencing was at deep level. Libraries were prepared by immunoSEQ multiplex PCR; TCRdb keeps only in-frame clonotypes and omits some of them. The table records about 2.5 million clones, around 92% of them present only once. General study findings and limits: Sorted-subset sequencing was shown by rarefaction to be incomplete despite large depth. Naive subsets typically showed greater estimated richness than memory subsets.

The sample was naive CD4+ T cells from PBMCs. Stated subset: CD45RA+ positively selected. The gene calls are TRBV28 and TRBJ2-7, with 9 positions matching TRBD1. The TCR was taken from a man aged 18 to 35 in good health. Some clones in this sample may be carry-over from other donors' samples. The CDR3 region has the DNA TGTGCCAGCAGTTGGTCCTTACAGGGGGCGGGCTACGAGCAGTACTTC. Its protein product is CASSWSLQGAGYEQYF.